What follows are 27 T cell receptor beta chains derived from one specimen sequenced in a study of T cell changes during pregnancy in multiple sclerosis. Libraries were prepared by immunoSEQ multiplex PCR; TCRdb keeps only in-frame clonotypes and omits some of them. The table lists some 74,000 clones, almost 95% of them singletons. This sample comprised peripheral blood, obtained before pregnancy. The receptors shown here come from a female donor with multiple sclerosis, enrolled in a pregnancy study.

Turning to this clone: This may be a read error: a much more frequent sequence differs by one nucleotide. The rearrangement uses TRBV4-2 and TRBJ2-1, with 12 bases matching TRBD2. CDR1 and CDR2 (germline): LGHNA, YNFKEQ. V shed 0 bases, J shed 4 bases, and the junction held 1 base outside the gene matches. CDR3 length equals 16 residues. Written as DNA, the CDR3 is TGTGCCAGCAGCCAAGAGGGGACTAGCGGGTACAATGAGCAGTTCTTC. This codes for CASSQEGTSGYNEQFF.

This chain joins TRBV7-8 and TRBJ1-1, with 8 bases identical to TRBD1. With 2 bases clipped from V and 0 bases from J, the junction kept 8 bases outside the gene matches. The CDR3 spans 17 residues. In germline, CDR1 is SGHVS, CDR2 FQNEAQ. The CDR3 DNA reads TGTGCCAGCAGCTTACAGGGGGCTGGGGCGATGAACACTGAAGCTTTCTTT. The encoded protein is CASSLQGAGAMNTEAFF. Combining the CDR3 with reference TRBV7-8 and TRBJ1-1 gives the whole variable domain GAGVSQSPRYKVAKRGQDVALRCDPISGHVSLFWYQQALGQGPEFLTYFQNEAQLDKSGLPSDRFFAERPEGSVSTLKIQRTQQEDSAVYLCASSLQGAGAMNTEAFFGQGTRLTVV.

The V gene is TRBV15, the J gene TRBJ2-2; perhaps TRBD2 as D (5 bases). This CDR3 has 16 amino acids. Trimming took off 3 bases at V and 8 bases at J, with 19 bases between the two ends. CDR1 and CDR2 from the germline V gene are LNHNV and YYDKDF (reference sequence). CDR3 region: CATSRGGGRVTGELFF. DNA of the CDR3: TGTGCCACCAGCAGGGGCGGAGGACGGGTAACGGGGGAGCTGTTTTTT.

This chain uses TRBV19 with TRBJ1-3, with TRBD1 as a possible D gene (6 bases). Per the germline V gene, CDR1 is LNHDA and CDR2 is SQIVND (reference sequence). The CDR3 is 15 amino acids. The V end was cut by 4 bases, the J end by 0 bases, with 10 bases between. The CDR3 DNA is TGTGCCAGTAGTACCACAGGGATCTCTGGAAACACCATATATTTT. Its translation: CASSTTGISGNTIYF.

J is TRBJ2-7 and V is TRBV19, with 7 bases aligning to TRBD1. J lost 3 bases, V lost 9 bases, and 11 bases had no gene match. The CDR3 extends over 14 amino acids. Germline values: CDR1 LNHDA, CDR2 SQIVND (reference sequence). CDR3 nucleotide sequence: TGTGCCAGCAGACCAAGGGACAGCTACTACGAGCAGTACTTC. It translates to CASRPRDSYYEQYF.

The chain links TRBV7-9 to TRBJ2-7; D perhaps matches TRBD2 (6 bases). Per germline, CDR1 SEHNR and CDR2 FQNEAQ (reference sequence). Trimming took off 5 bases at V and 3 bases at J, with 11 bases between the two ends. The CDR3 is made up of 13 amino acids. Here the CDR3 reads CASSAGTFYEQYF. CDR3 sequence (DNA): TGTGCCAGCAGCGCGGGGACTTTCTACGAGCAGTACTTC.

The chain recombines TRBV10-3 with TRBJ1-2, with D possibly TRBD1 on 6 matching bases. V was pared by 7 bases and J by 0 bases, with 12 bases between. CDR3 length: 14 amino acids. Per the germline V gene, CDR1 is ENHRY and CDR2 is SYGVKD. The CDR3 DNA follows: TGTGCCATCACTGCGGACAGCCCTAACTATGGCTACACCTTC. Translated: CAITADSPNYGYTF.

This chain links TRBV15 with TRBJ2-1; 10 bases match TRBD2. The V gene end was trimmed by 1 base and the J gene end by 9 bases; junction bases not matched to a gene: 6. This CDR3 contains 15 residues. Germline lookup yields CDR1 LNHNV and CDR2 YYDKDF (reference sequence). The CDR3, as DNA: TGTGCCACCAGCAGAGGGCTAGCGGGAGCGCGTGAGCAGTTCTTC. This codes for CATSRGLAGAREQFF.

V gene TRBV5-6 combines with J gene TRBJ2-6; D possibly corresponds to TRBD2 (5 bases). The CDR3 sequence is 16 residues long. Germline CDR1 and CDR2: SGHDT and YYEEEE. Trimming took 3 bases from V and 0 from J, leaving 10 bases between them. CDR3 sequence reads: CASSYLGSSGANVLTF. The CDR3 DNA follows: TGTGCCAGCAGCTACCTAGGGAGCTCTGGGGCCAACGTCCTGACTTTC.

This clone appeared once. This chain joins TRBV5-4 and TRBJ2-6, with 11 bases identical to TRBD2. V dropped 5 bases and J dropped 2; count of bases not matched to a gene: 6. Germline assignment: CDR1 SGHNT and CDR2 YYREEE (reference sequence). The CDR3 is made up of 17 amino acids. CDR3 DNA: TGTGCCAGCAGTCTAGCGGGGGGATCCACTGGGGCCAACGTCCTGACTTTC. It is translated as CASSLAGGSTGANVLTF. Complete variable domain (other parts from reference TRBV5-4 and TRBJ2-6): ETGVTQSPTHLIKTRGQQVTLRCSSQSGHNTVSWYQQALGQGPQFIFQYYREEENGRGNFPPRFSGLQFPNYSSELNVNALELDDSALYLCASSLAGGSTGANVLTFGAGSRLTVL.

The V call is TRBV16, the J call TRBJ2-5, with 9 positions matching TRBD1. The V gene end was trimmed by 4 bases and the J gene end by 3 bases; junction bases not matched to a gene: 3. Germline loops: CDR1 KGHSY, CDR2 FQNENV. The CDR3 has 14 residues. This chain's CDR3 is CASSPWTGEETQYF. The CDR3 DNA is TGTGCCAGCAGCCCGTGGACAGGGGAAGAGACCCAGTACTTC.

This chain connects TRBV6-5 to TRBJ1-2; a possible D gene is TRBD1 (6 bases). Per germline, CDR1 MNHEY and CDR2 SVGAGI. CDR3 length: 16 residues. V lost 0 bases and J 4 bases, leaving 15 bases between the germline ends. The CDR3 loop reads CASSYSKVRGSYGYTF. CDR3 bases: TGTGCCAGCAGTTACTCGAAGGTCAGGGGCAGCTATGGCTACACCTTC.

CDR3 DNA: TGTGCCAGCAGCTTTCCGGACTTCACAGATACGCAGTATTTT. Translating gives CASSFPDFTDTQYF. The rearrangement uses TRBV7-9 and TRBJ2-3; maybe TRBD2 (5 bases). The germline CDR1 and CDR2 sequences are SEHNR and FQNEAQ (reference sequence). Trimming removed 3 bases from V and 2 bases from J, with 9 bases in between. This CDR3 contains 14 residues.

CDR3 in amino acids: CASRWGVGNQPQHF. In DNA, the CDR3 is TGTGCCAGCAGATGGGGGGTAGGCAATCAGCCCCAGCATTTT. The rearrangement joins TRBV28 to TRBJ1-5; tentatively, D is TRBD1 (5 bases). Germline lookup yields CDR1 MDHEN and CDR2 SYDVKM. This CDR3 is built from 14 residues. The V and J ends lost 6 bases and 2 bases respectively, with 11 bases between them.

The chain links TRBV19 to TRBJ2-6; maybe TRBD1 (5 bases). This CDR3 has 17 residues. Germline V gene sequence: CDR1 LNHDA, CDR2 SQIVND (reference sequence). Trimming pared 3 bases from V and 0 bases from J, leaving 12 bases between. The CDR3, as DNA: TGTGCCAGTAGTATTCAGGGATTGGGCTCTGGGGCCAACGTCCTGACTTTC. This gives the protein CASSIQGLGSGANVLTF.

The rearrangement uses TRBV7-8 and TRBJ2-3, with 11 bases matching TRBD2. The CDR3 has 17 amino acids. The germline V gene has CDR1 SGHVS and CDR2 FQNEAQ. J was trimmed by 3 bases and V by 4 bases; bases with no gene match: 9. CDR3 loop: CASSSRTLAGATDTQYF. Written as DNA, the CDR3 is TGTGCCAGCAGCTCACGGACACTAGCGGGGGCGACAGATACGCAGTATTTT.

The V call is TRBV5-8, the J call TRBJ2-1, with 11 bases matching TRBD2. Germline V lookup: CDR1 SGHTS, CDR2 YDEGEE. The CDR3 extends over 15 amino acids. J lost 3 bases, V lost 3 bases, and 2 bases had no gene match. The CDR3 DNA reads TGTGCCAGCAGCTGGGGGACTAGCGGCTACAATGAGCAGTTCTTC. It yields the protein CASSWGTSGYNEQFF.

V usage is TRBV19 and J usage is TRBJ1-5; TRBD1 agrees at 7 bases. V dropped 6 bases and J dropped 6; count of bases not matched to a gene: 2. The CDR3 consists of 12 residues. Germline V gene sequence: CDR1 LNHDA, CDR2 SQIVND (reference sequence). The CDR3 region is CASRPGGQPQHF. In DNA, the CDR3 is TGTGCCAGTAGGCCAGGGGGTCAGCCCCAGCATTTT.

The rearrangement uses TRBV7-6 and TRBJ1-1; D is undetermined. Trimming stripped 5 bases from V and 3 bases from J, with 13 bases between. The CDR3 is made up of 14 amino acids. Per germline, CDR1 SGHVS and CDR2 FNYEAQ. CDR3 sequence: CASSLTAGDTEAFF. The CDR3, as DNA: TGTGCCAGCAGCCTAACCGCAGGTGACACTGAAGCTTTCTTT.

This chain joins TRBV7-3 and TRBJ2-2, with a weak D call TRBD1 (6 bases). This CDR3 has 17 residues. Germline-derived CDR1 and CDR2 are SGHTA and FQGTGA. The V end was cut by 3 bases, the J end by 1 base, with 15 bases between. The CDR3 DNA sequence: TGTGCCAGCAGCTTTTTTGAAGGGGGAGTGAACACCGGGGAGCTGTTTTTT. Protein sequence: CASSFFEGGVNTGELFF.

This clone was picked up one time. The V gene is TRBV19, the J gene TRBJ1-2, with D hard to call. The V end was cut by 8 bases, the J end by 2 bases, with 12 bases between. Germline V gives CDR1 LNHDA, CDR2 SQIVND (reference sequence). CDR3 length equals 13 residues. For the CDR3, the DNA is TGTGCCAGTTGCGGGGTTGGGAACTATGGCTACACCTTC. Amino acids: CASCGVGNYGYTF.

The chain links TRBV9 to TRBJ1-4; TRBD1 might be the D (6 bases). This CDR3 comprises 15 residues. Per the germline V gene, CDR1 is SGDLS and CDR2 is YYNGEE. Trimming cost V 3 bases and J 3 bases, with 12 bases left between them. The CDR3 DNA reads TGTGCCAGCAGCGCCCAACAGGGAGCTAATGAAAAACTGTTTTTT. Translating gives CASSAQQGANEKLFF. Full variable domain (outside the CDR3, taken from reference TRBV9 and TRBJ1-4): DSGVTQTPKHLITATGQRVTLRCSPRSGDLSVYWYQQSLDQGLQFLIQYYNGEERAKGNILERFSAQQFPDLHSELNLSSLELGDSALYFCASSAQQGANEKLFFGSGTQLSVL.

V is TRBV19 and J is TRBJ2-1; 8 positions match TRBD1. Germline CDR1 is LNHDA and CDR2 is SQIVND (reference sequence). Trimming cost V 4 bases and J 0 bases; bases outside gene matches: 2. CDR3 length equals 15 residues. The CDR3 loop is CASSKTGVSYNEQFF. As DNA, the CDR3 is TGTGCCAGTAGTAAGACAGGGGTCTCCTACAATGAGCAGTTCTTC. Full variable domain (remainder filled in from reference TRBV19 and TRBJ2-1): DGGITQSPKYLFRKEGQNVTLSCEQNLNHDAMYWYRQDPGQGLRLIYYSQIVNDFQKGDIAEGYSVSREKKESFPLTVTSAQKNPTAFYLCASSKTGVSYNEQFFGPGTRLTVL.

A single count supports this clone. The chain combines TRBV11-2 with TRBJ2-5, with 8 bases fitting TRBD1. CDR1 is SGHAT, CDR2 FQNNGV, per germline. The CDR3 covers 15 residues. V dropped 0 bases and J dropped 5; count of bases not matched to a gene: 5. CDR3 DNA sequence: TGTGCCAGCAGCTTAGATTGGACAGGGAGTGAGACCCAGTACTTC. Translation gives CASSLDWTGSETQYF.

The rearrangement joins TRBV29-1 to TRBJ2-5; 12 positions match TRBD2. There are 12 residues in the CDR3. The germline V gene has CDR1 SQVTM and CDR2 ANQGSEA. The ends lost 4 bases at V and 8 bases at J; junction bases unmatched: 2. This CDR3 is CSVASGRATQYF. The CDR3 DNA reads as TGCAGCGTTGCTAGCGGGAGGGCCACCCAGTACTTC.

CDR3 loop: CASSLDGGERYNEQFF. In DNA form, the CDR3 reads TGTGCCAGCAGCCTTGATGGAGGCGAAAGATACAATGAGCAGTTCTTC. J is TRBJ2-1 and V is TRBV5-4; possible D gene TRBD2, 5 bases. The V gene's germline CDR1 is SGHNT and CDR2 YYREEE (reference sequence). Between the trimmed V and J ends, which lost 4 bases and 4 bases, there was a span of 18 bases. This CDR3 comprises 16 residues.

This chain uses TRBV28 with TRBJ2-1, with 10 nucleotides matching TRBD2. CDR3 length: 16 residues. V dropped 2 bases and J dropped 4; count of bases not matched to a gene: 5. Germline V CDR1 and CDR2: MDHEN, SYDVKM. The CDR3 spells CASSLILAGEYNEQFF. The CDR3 DNA is TGTGCCAGCAGTTTAATTCTAGCGGGGGAATACAATGAGCAGTTCTTC.